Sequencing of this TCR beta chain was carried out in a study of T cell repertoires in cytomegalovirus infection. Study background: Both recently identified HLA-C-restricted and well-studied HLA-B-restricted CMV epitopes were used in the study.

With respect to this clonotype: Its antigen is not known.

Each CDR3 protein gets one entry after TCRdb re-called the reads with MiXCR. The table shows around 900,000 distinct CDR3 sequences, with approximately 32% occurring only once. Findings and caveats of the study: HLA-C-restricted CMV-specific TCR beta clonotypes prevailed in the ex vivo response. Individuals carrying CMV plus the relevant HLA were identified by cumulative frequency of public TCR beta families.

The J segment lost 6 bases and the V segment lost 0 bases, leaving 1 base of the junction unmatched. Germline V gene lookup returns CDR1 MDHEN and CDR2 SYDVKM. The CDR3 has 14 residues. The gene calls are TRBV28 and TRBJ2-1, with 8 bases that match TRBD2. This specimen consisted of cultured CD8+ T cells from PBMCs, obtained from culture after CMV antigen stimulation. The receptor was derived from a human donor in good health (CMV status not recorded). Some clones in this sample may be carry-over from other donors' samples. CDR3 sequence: CASSLWGLVNEQFF. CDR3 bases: TGTGCCAGCAGTTTATGGGGACTAGTCAATGAGCAGTTCTTC.